The TCR beta chain under discussion was sequenced for a study of shared clonotypes between healthy human individuals. Method: immunoSEQ multiplex PCR; TCRdb's copy keeps in-frame clones and lacks some. The table shows around 2.5 million clones, with approximately 93% occurring only once. With V trimmed by 7 bases and J by 4 bases, 7 bases remained unmatched. Germline loops: CDR1 SEHNR, CDR2 FQNEAQ (reference sequence). The CDR3 has 15 amino acids. This clone was observed once. Sequencing was done on a sample of naive CD4+ T cells from PBMCs. The subset here: CD45RA+ positively selected. This sequence was found in a man between 18 and 35 years old in good health. Some clones in this sample may be carry-over from other donors' samples. This rearrangement joins TRBV7-9 to TRBJ2-2, with TRBD2 matching over 9 bases. The CDR3 DNA follows: TGTGCCAGCACTAGACTAGCGGACCTCACCGGGGAGCTGTTTTTT. This sequence encodes CASTRLADLTGELFF. The full variable domain, completed using reference TRBV7-9 and TRBJ2-2, is DTGVSQNPRHKITKRGQNVTFRCDPISEHNRLYWYRQTLGQGPEFLTYFQNEAQLEKSRLLSDRFSAERPKGSFSTLEIQRTEQGDSAMYLCASTRLADLTGELFFGEGSRLTVL.